The 18 T cell receptor beta chains reported below all come from one sample, sequenced in a study of blood T cell repertoires in COVID-19. Libraries were prepared by immunoSEQ multiplex PCR; TCRdb keeps only in-frame clonotypes and omits some of them. The sample gives about 520,000 clones, roughly 88% of which show up once; 3% to 4% is in the top ten. The sequencing input was peripheral blood. The source of these receptors is a human donor in a cohort sampled during active COVID-19.

J is TRBJ1-1 and V is TRBV18, with 7 bases that match TRBD1. Trimming at V came to 6 bases and at J to 0 bases, leaving 7 bases not matched to a gene. Germline lookup yields CDR1 KGHSH and CDR2 LQKENI. The CDR3 runs to 15 residues. In nucleotides, the CDR3 is TGTGCCAGCTCCCCAGGGACAGTCCTGAACACTGAAGCTTTCTTT. Protein product: CASSPGTVLNTEAFF.

The rearrangement joins TRBV3-1 (or the pseudogene TRBV3-2) to TRBJ2-5, with D maybe TRBD2 (6 bases). The CDR3 is made up of 14 amino acids. From germline, CDR1 is LGHDT and CDR2 YNNKEL (reference sequence). V lost 0 bases to trimming and J lost 4 bases, with 9 bases between them. The DNA for the CDR3 is TGTGCCAGCAGCCAAGATGGAGGGATAGAGACCCAGTACTTC. Encoded protein: CASSQDGGIETQYF.

V gene TRBV11-3 combines with J gene TRBJ2-1; a weak D match, TRBD2 (6 bases). V dropped 3 bases and J dropped 8 bases, with 11 bases sitting between them. The CDR3 runs 13 residues. CDR1 is SGHNT and CDR2 is YENEEA in the germline V gene. CDR3 loop: CASSFGTPHEQFF. CDR3 sequence (DNA): TGTGCCAGCAGCTTCGGGACTCCCCATGAGCAGTTCTTC.

The chain is built from TRBV24-1 and TRBJ2-7, with 7 bases identical to TRBD1. There are 13 residues in the CDR3. Looked up from germline, CDR1 is KGHDR and CDR2 is SFDVKD. V was pared by 4 bases and J by 6 bases, with 5 bases of the junction left unmatched. Here the CDR3 DNA reads TGTGCCACCAGTGACGAGACAGGGCGCGAGCAGTACTTC. Translated: CATSDETGREQYF.

This clone was observed once. The chain employs TRBV30 and TRBJ2-2, with D possibly matching TRBD2 (6 bases). With 2 bases removed from V and 8 bases from J, the gap between germline ends came to 15 bases. In germline, CDR1 is GTSNPN, CDR2 SVGIG (reference sequence). This CDR3 has 14 residues. CDR3 DNA: TGTGCCTGGAGTCTCACGCGGGGCACGGGGGAGCTGTTTTTT. Its translation is CAWSLTRGTGELFF.

This chain links TRBV5-1 with TRBJ2-1; 8 bases fit TRBD2. Per germline, CDR1 SGHRS and CDR2 YFSETQ. The CDR3 extends over 16 amino acids. The trim removed 0 bases at V and 6 bases at J, leaving 8 bases unmatched. CDR3 region: CASSLGVGLVINEQFF. CDR3 in DNA: TGCGCCAGCAGCTTGGGGGTGGGACTAGTGATCAATGAGCAGTTCTTC.

This chain uses TRBV6-6 with TRBJ2-7; the match to TRBD1 covers 7 bases. Germline CDR1 and CDR2: MNHNY and SVGAGI (reference sequence). This CDR3 region has 14 residues. V was clipped by 5 bases and J by 0 bases; unmatched bases: 4. CDR3 protein: CASSPRDSSYEQYF. The CDR3 region has the DNA TGTGCCAGCAGTCCAAGGGACAGCTCCTACGAGCAGTACTTC.

The CDR3: CATSSLQGTGGELFF. CDR3 in DNA: TGTGCCACCAGCAGTCTACAGGGGACGGGCGGGGAGCTGTTTTTT. The rearrangement uses TRBV15 and TRBJ2-2; TRBD1 aligns across 7 bases. CDR1 LNHNV and CDR2 YYDKDF come from the germline V gene (reference sequence). The CDR3 contains 15 residues. V was pared by 3 bases and J by 7 bases, with 8 bases of the junction left unmatched.

V usage is TRBV14 and J usage is TRBJ1-6; 11 nucleotides line up with TRBD1. CDR1 is SGHDN, CDR2 FVKESK, per germline. After removal of 1 base from V and 4 bases from J, the junction contained 3 bases not matched to a gene. The CDR3 extends over 17 amino acids. The CDR3 DNA reads TGTGCCAGCAGCCAAGCCGGGACAGGGGGTTATAATTCACCCCTCCACTTT. It translates to CASSQAGTGGYNSPLHF.

A few counts support this clone. The chain recombines TRBV3-1 (or the pseudogene TRBV3-2) with TRBJ1-2, with 7 bases fitting TRBD1. Germline V CDR1 and CDR2: LGHDT, YNNKEL (reference sequence). CDR3 length: 14 residues. V trimming: 2 bases; J trimming: 4 bases; junction bases outside the gene matches: 4. This CDR3 reads CASSQQGQFYGYTF. CDR3 DNA: TGTGCCAGCAGCCAACAGGGACAGTTCTATGGCTACACCTTC.

The rearrangement uses TRBV29-1 and TRBJ2-1, with 7 nucleotides matching TRBD2. Per the germline V gene, CDR1 is SQVTM and CDR2 is ANQGSEA. CDR3 size: 13 residues. V lost 7 bases and J lost 2; bases outside the gene matches: 5. CDR3: CSASGNPYNEQFF. In DNA form, the CDR3 reads TGCAGCGCAAGCGGGAACCCCTACAATGAGCAGTTCTTC.

The gene calls are TRBV7-2 and TRBJ1-3; 7 nucleotides match TRBD1. V shed 6 bases, J shed 4 bases, and the junction held 6 bases outside the gene matches. Germline assignment: CDR1 SGHTA and CDR2 FQGNSA. CDR3 length: 14 residues. The CDR3 loop is CASSFRTGGNTIYF. DNA for the CDR3: TGTGCCAGCAGTTTCAGGACAGGAGGAAACACCATATATTTT.

The gene calls are TRBV6-2 or TRBV6-3 and TRBJ1-5, with D possibly matching TRBD1 (5 bases). Germline V CDR1 and CDR2: MNHEY, SVGEGT. The CDR3 has 15 residues. Trimming removed 5 bases from V and 6 bases from J, with 17 bases in between. The CDR3 region has the DNA TGTGCCAGCAGTCACCACGGGGGGGAGGGTCAGCCCCAGCATTTT. Translated: CASSHHGGEGQPQHF.

This rearrangement joins TRBV9 to TRBJ2-7; weak D call: TRBD2 (6 bases). V was clipped by 0 bases and J by 3 bases, with 10 bases between them. This CDR3 has 14 amino acids. Germline CDR1 reads SGDLS; CDR2 reads YYNGEE. The CDR3 region is CASSVDGGVYEQYF. The CDR3 bases are TGTGCCAGCAGCGTAGACGGGGGAGTCTACGAGCAGTACTTC.

The gene calls are TRBV27 and TRBJ2-7; 8 positions match TRBD1. CDR3 size: 14 residues. Trimming removed 7 bases from V and 4 bases from J; junction bases left unmatched: 9. Germline values: CDR1 MNHEY, CDR2 SMNVEV (reference sequence). The DNA for the CDR3 is TGTGCCAGCAAACAGGACAGGGCCCCATACGAGCAGTACTTC. Protein: CASKQDRAPYEQYF.

This clone occurred many times. The chain uses TRBV28 and TRBJ1-5, with 8 bases lining up with TRBD1. Trimming took 0 bases from V and 6 from J; bases not matched to a gene: 4. Germline CDR1 is MDHEN and CDR2 is SYDVKM. The CDR3 length is 15 residues. This CDR3 is CASSLWQGASQPQHF. CDR3 DNA sequence: TGTGCCAGCAGTTTATGGCAGGGGGCCAGTCAGCCCCAGCATTTT.

This chain links TRBV30 with TRBJ1-2; TRBD1 aligns across 10 bases. Germline values: CDR1 GTSNPN, CDR2 SVGIG (reference sequence). The CDR3 is 13 residues long. After removal of 3 bases from V and 7 bases from J, the junction contained 5 bases not matched to a gene. The CDR3 coding sequence is TGTGCCTGGAGGGACCGGGACAGGGGTGGCTACACCTTC. It yields the protein CAWRDRDRGGYTF.

The gene calls are TRBV3-1 (or the pseudogene TRBV3-2) and TRBJ1-2; 12 bases fit TRBD1. The length of the CDR3 is 16 residues. Trimming at V came to 3 bases and at J to 1 base, leaving 3 bases not matched to a gene. Germline V lookup: CDR1 LGHDT, CDR2 YNNKEL (reference sequence). DNA for the CDR3: TGTGCCAGCAGCCAGGGGGACAGGGGGCATAACTATGGCTACACCTTC. Translation gives CASSQGDRGHNYGYTF.